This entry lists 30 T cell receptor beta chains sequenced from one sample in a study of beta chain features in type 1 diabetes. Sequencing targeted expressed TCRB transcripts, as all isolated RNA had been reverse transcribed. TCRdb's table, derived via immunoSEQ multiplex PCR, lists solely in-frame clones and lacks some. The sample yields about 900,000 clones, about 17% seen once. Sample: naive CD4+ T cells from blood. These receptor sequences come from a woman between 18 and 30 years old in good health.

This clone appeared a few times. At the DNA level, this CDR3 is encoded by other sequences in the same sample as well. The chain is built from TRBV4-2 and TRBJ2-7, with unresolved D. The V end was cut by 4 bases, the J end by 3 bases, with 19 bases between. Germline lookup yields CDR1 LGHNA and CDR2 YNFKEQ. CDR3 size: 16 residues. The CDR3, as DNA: TGTGCCAGCAGCCGTCAAATTGCGAGCGTCAACTACGAGCAGTACTTC. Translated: CASSRQIASVNYEQYF.

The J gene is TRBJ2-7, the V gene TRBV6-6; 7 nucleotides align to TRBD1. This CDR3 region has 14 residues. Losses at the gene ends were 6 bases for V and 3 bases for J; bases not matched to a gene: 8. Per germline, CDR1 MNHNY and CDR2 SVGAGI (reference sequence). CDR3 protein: CASRSGTDFYEQYF. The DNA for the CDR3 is TGTGCCAGCAGGTCCGGGACAGATTTCTACGAGCAGTACTTC.

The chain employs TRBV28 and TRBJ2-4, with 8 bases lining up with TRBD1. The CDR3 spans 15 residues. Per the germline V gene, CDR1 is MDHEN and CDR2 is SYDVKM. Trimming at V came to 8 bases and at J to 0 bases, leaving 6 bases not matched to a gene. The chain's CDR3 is CASGQGALAKNIQYF. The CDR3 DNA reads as TGTGCCAGCGGGCAGGGGGCCCTAGCCAAAAACATTCAGTACTTC.

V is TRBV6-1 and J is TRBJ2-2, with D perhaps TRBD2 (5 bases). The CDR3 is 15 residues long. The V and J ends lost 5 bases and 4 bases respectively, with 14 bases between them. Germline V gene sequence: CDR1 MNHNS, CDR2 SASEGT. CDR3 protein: CASSSQRLTTGELFF. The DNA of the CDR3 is TGTGCCAGCAGTTCCCAGAGACTAACCACCGGGGAGCTGTTTTTT.

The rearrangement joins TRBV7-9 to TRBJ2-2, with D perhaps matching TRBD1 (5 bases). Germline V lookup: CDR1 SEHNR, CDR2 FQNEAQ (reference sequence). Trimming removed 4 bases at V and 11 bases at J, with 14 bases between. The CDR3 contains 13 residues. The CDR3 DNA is TGTGCCAGCAGCTCCAGTATAAGGACAGAGCTGTTTTTT. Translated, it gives CASSSSIRTELFF.

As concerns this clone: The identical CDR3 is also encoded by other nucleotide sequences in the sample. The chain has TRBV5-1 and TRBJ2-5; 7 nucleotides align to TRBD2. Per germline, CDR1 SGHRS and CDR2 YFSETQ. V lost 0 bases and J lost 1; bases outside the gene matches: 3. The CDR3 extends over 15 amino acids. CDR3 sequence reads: CASSLGGGSQETQYF. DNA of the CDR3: TGCGCCAGCAGCTTGGGTGGCGGGAGCCAAGAGACCCAGTACTTC.

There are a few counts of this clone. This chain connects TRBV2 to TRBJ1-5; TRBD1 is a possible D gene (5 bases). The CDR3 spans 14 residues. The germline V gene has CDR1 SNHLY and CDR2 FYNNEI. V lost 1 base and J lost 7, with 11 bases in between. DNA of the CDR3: TGTGCCAGCAGTGAAGGGGGGTCTCGACAGCCCCAGCATTTT. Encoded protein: CASSEGGSRQPQHF.

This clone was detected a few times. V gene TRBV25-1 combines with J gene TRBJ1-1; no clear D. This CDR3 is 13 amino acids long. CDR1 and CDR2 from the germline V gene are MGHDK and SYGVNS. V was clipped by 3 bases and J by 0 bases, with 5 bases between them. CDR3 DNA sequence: TGTGCCAGCAGTGATGGCATGAACACTGAAGCTTTCTTT. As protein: CASSDGMNTEAFF.

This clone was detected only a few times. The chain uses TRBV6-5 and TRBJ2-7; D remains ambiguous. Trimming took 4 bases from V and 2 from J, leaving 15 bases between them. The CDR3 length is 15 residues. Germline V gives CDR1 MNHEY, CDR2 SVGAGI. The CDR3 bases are TGTGCCAGCAGTTGGAGCTCGGACCCGGCCTACGAGCAGTACTTC. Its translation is CASSWSSDPAYEQYF.

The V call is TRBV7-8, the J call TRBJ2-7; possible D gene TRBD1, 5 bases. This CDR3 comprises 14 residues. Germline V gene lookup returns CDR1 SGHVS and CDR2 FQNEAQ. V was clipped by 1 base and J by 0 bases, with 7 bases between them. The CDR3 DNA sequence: TGTGCCAGCAGCTTAGGGACAAACTCCTACGAGCAGTACTTC. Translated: CASSLGTNSYEQYF.

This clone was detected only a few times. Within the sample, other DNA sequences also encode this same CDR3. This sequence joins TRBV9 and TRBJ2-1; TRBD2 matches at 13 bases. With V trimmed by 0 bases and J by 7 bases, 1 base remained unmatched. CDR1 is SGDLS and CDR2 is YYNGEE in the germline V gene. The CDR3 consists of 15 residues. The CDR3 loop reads CASSVEGLAGNEQFF. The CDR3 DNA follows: TGTGCCAGCAGCGTAGAGGGACTAGCGGGAAATGAGCAGTTCTTC.

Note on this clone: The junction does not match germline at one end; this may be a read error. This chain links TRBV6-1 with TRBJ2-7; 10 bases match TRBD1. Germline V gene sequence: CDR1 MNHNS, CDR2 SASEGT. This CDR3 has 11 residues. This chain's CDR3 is CASSQAGTGDF. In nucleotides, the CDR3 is TGTGCCAGCAGTCAAGCCGGGACAGGGGACTTC.

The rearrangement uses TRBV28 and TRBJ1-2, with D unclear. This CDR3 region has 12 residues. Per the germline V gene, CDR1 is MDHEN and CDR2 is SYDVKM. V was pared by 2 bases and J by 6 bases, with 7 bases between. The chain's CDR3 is CASSLNYDGYTF. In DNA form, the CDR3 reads TGTGCCAGCAGTTTAAACTACGATGGCTACACCTTC.

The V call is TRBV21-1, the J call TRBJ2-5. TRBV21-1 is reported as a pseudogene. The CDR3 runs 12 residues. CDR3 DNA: TGTGCCAGCAGTGGTAGGGTGGAGACCCGGTACTTC. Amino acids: CASSGRVETRYF.

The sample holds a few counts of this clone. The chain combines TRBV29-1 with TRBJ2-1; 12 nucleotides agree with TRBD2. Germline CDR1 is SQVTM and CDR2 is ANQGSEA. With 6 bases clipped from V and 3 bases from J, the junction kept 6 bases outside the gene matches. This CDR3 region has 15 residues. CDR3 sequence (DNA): TGCAGCGTCGCCCGACTAGCGGGAGACTACAATGAGCAGTTCTTC. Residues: CSVARLAGDYNEQFF.

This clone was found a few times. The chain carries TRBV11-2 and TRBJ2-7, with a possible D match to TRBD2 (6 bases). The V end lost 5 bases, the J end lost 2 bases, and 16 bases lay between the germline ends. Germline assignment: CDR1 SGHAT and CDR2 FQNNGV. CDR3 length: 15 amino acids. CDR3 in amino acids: CASSLSGPTTYEQYF. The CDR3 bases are TGTGCCAGCAGCCTCAGCGGGCCCACTACCTACGAGCAGTACTTC.

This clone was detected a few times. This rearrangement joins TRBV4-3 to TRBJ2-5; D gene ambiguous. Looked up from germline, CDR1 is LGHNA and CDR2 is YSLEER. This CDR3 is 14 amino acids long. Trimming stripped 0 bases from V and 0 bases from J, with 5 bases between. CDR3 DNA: TGCGCCAGCAGCCAAGAGGGGTACCAAGAGACCCAGTACTTC. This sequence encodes CASSQEGYQETQYF.

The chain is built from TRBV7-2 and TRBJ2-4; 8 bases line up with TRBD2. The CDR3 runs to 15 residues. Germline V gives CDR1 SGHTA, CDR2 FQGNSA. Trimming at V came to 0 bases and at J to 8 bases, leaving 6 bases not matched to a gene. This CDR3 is CASSLARTSLDIQYF. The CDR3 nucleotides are TGTGCCAGCAGCTTAGCAAGGACTAGCTTAGACATTCAGTACTTC.

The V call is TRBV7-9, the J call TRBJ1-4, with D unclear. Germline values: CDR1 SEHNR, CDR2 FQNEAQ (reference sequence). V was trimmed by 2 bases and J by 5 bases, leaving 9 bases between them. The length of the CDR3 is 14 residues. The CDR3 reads CASSLLALNEKLFF. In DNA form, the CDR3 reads TGTGCCAGCAGCTTATTGGCCCTCAATGAAAAACTGTTTTTT.

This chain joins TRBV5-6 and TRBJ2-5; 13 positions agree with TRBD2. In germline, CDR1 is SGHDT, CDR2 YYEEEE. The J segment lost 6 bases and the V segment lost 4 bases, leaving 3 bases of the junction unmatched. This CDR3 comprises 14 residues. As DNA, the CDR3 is TGTGCCAGCAGCCGAGGGACTAGCGGGAAGACCCAGTACTTC. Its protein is CASSRGTSGKTQYF.

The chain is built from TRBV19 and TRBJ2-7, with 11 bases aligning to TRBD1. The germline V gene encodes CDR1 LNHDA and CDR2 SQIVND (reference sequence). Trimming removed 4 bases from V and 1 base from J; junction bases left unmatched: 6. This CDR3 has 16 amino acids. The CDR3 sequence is CASSKSGTGGSYEQYF. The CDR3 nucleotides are TGTGCCAGTAGTAAATCCGGGACAGGGGGTTCCTACGAGCAGTACTTC.

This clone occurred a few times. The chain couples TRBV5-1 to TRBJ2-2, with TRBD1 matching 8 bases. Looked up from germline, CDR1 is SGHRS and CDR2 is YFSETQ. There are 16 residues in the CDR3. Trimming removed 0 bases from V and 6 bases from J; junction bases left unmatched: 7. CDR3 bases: TGCGCCAGCAGCTTGGCGTCAGGGGGCGATCCCGGGGAGCTGTTTTTT. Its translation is CASSLASGGDPGELFF.

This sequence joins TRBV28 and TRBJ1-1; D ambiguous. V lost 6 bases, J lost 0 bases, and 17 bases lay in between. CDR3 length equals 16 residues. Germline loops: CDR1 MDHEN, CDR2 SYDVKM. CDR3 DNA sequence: TGTGCCAGCAGCTTTTGGGTCATAAATTTGAACACTGAAGCTTTCTTT. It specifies CASSFWVINLNTEAFF.

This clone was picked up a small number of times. The CDR3 sequence: CASSRTSVSSYEQYF. In DNA, the CDR3 is TGTGCCAGCAGTCGTACTAGCGTGAGCTCCTACGAGCAGTACTTC. This chain joins TRBV7-8 and TRBJ2-7; 7 bases are shared with TRBD2. Germline V gene data show CDR1 as SGHVS and CDR2 as FQNEAQ. The CDR3 is 15 residues long. V was pared by 6 bases and J by 0 bases, with 8 bases of the junction left unmatched.

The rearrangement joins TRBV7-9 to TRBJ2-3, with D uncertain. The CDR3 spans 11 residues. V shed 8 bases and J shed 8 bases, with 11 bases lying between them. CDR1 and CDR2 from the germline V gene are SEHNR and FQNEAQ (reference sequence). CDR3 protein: CASESRTTQYF. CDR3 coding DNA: TGTGCCAGCGAGAGTAGGACTACGCAGTATTTT.

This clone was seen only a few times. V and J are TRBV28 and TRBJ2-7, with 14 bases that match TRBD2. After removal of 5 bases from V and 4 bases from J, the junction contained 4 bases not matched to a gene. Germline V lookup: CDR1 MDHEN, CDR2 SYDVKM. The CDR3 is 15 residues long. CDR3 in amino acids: CASSAGTSGRYEQYF. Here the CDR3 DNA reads TGTGCCAGCAGTGCTGGGACTAGCGGGAGATACGAGCAGTACTTC.

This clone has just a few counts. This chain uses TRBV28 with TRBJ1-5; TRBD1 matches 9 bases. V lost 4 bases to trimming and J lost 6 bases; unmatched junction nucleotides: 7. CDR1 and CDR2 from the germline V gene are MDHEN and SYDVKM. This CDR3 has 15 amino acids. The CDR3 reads CASSYRDRAPQPQHF. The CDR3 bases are TGTGCCAGCAGTTACCGGGACAGGGCCCCTCAGCCCCAGCATTTT.

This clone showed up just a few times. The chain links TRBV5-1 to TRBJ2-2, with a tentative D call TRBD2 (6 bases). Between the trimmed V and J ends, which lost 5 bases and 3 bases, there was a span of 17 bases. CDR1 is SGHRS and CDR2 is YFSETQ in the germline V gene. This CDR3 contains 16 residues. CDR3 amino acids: CASSFSSGAHTGELFF. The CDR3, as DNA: TGCGCCAGCAGTTTCAGTAGCGGAGCACACACCGGGGAGCTGTTTTTT.

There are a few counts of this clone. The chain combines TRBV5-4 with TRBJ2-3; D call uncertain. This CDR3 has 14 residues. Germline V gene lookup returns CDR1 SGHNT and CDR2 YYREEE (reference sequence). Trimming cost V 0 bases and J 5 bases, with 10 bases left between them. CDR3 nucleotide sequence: TGTGCCAGCAGCTTGGCTAGGACCCTAGATACGCAGTATTTT. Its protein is CASSLARTLDTQYF.

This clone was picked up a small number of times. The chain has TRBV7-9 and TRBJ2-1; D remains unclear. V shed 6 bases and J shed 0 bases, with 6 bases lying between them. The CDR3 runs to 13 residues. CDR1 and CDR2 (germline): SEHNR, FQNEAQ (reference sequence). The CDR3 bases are TGTGCCAGCAGGGGAAGCTCCTACAATGAGCAGTTCTTC. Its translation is CASRGSSYNEQFF.